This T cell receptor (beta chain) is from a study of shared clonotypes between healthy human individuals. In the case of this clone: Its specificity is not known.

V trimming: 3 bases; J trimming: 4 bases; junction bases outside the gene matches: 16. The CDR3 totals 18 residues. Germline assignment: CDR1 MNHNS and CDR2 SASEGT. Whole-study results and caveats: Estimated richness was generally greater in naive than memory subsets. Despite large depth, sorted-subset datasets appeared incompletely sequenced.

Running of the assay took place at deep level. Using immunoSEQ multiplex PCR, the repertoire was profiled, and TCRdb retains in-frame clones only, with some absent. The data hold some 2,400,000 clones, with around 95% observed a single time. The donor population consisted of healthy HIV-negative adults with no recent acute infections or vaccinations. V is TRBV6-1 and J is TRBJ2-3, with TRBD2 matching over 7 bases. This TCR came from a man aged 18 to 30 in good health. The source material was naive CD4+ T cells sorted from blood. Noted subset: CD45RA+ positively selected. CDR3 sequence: CASSEVAKGRGKADTQYF. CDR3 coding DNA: TGTGCCAGCAGTGAGGTCGCTAAGGGGCGGGGGAAGGCAGATACGCAGTATTTT.